This TCR beta chain was captured by sequencing in a study of OX40 agonist ivuxolimab in advanced cancers. Study-level information: Three patients responded partially, comprising one with hepatocellular carcinoma and two with cutaneous melanoma.

This CDR3 has 15 residues. CDR1 is SGHVS and CDR2 is FQNEAQ in the germline V gene. The junction had 8 bases not matched to a gene; V was cut back by 4 bases and J by 5 bases. Worth noting for this clone: The target antigen is unknown.

Notes on the study in general: In the expanded peripheral T cells, antigen specificity was never determined. Expanded clones were, on average, more numerous in CD8+ T cells than in CD4+.

Generated by immunoSEQ multiplex PCR, the TCRdb table keeps only in-frame clones and is missing some. In the table there are 25,000 to 30,000 clones, around 82% of which are singletons. V gene TRBV7-8 combines with J gene TRBJ2-1; 7 nucleotides align to TRBD1. The clonotype originates from an adult with an advanced solid tumor such as melanoma, head and neck, liver or kidney cancer. This sample comprised CD4+ or CD8+ T cells sorted from blood, obtained in a trial of the OX40 agonist ivuxolimab. CDR3 nucleotides: TGTGCCAGCAGCTCGCCCGGGACAGTGAACAATGAGCAGTTCTTC. Its protein is CASSSPGTVNNEQFF.